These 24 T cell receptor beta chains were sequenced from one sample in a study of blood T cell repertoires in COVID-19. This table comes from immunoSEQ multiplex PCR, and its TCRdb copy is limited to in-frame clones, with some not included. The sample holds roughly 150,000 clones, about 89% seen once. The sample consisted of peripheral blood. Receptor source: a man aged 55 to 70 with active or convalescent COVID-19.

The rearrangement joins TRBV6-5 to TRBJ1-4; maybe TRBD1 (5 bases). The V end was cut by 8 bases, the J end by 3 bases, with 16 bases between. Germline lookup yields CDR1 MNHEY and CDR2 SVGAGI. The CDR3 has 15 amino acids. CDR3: CASLLSGGSNEKLFF. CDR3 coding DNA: TGTGCCAGCCTTCTTTCGGGGGGATCTAATGAAAAACTGTTTTTT.

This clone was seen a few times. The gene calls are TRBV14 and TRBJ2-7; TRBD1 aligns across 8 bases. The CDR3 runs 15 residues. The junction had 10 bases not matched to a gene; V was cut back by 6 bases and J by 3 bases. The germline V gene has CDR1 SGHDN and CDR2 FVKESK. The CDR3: CASRHRDRPLYEQYF. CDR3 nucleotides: TGTGCCAGCAGACACCGGGACAGGCCTCTCTACGAGCAGTACTTC.

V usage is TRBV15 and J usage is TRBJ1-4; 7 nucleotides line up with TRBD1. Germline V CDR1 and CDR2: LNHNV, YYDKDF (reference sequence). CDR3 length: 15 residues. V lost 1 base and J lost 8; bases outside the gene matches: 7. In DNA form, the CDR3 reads TGTGCCACCAGCAGAGCGGGAGGGGGCCAGGAAAAACTGTTTTTT. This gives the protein CATSRAGGGQEKLFF.

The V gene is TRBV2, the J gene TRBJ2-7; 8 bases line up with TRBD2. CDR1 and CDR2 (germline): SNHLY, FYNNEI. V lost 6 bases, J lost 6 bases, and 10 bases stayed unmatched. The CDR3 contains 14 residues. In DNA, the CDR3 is TGTGCCAGCAGGACGGGGGGGGCTGCAGTCGAGCAGTACTTC. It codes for CASRTGGAAVEQYF.

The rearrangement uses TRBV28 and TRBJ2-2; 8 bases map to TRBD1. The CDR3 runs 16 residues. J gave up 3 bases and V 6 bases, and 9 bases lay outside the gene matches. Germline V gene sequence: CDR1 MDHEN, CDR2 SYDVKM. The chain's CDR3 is CASSLPGGEDTGELFF. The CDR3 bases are TGTGCCAGCAGCCTTCCAGGGGGCGAGGACACCGGGGAGCTGTTTTTT. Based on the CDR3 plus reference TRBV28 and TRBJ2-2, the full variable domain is DVKVTQSSRYLVKRTGEKVFLECVQDMDHENMFWYRQDPGLGLRLIYFSYDVKMKEKGDIPEGYSVSREKKERFSLILESASTNQTSMYLCASSLPGGEDTGELFFGEGSRLTVL.

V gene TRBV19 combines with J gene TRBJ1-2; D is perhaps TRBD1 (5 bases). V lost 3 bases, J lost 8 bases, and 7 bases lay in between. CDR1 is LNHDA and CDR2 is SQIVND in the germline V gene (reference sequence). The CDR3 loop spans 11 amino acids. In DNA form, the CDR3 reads TGTGCCAGTAGTATGGGGCGAGGCTACACCTTC. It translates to CASSMGRGYTF.

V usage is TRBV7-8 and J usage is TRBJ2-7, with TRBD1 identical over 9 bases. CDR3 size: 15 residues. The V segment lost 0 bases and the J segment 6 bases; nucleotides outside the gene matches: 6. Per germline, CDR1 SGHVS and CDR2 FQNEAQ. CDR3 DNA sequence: TGTGCCAGCAGCTTAGCCGTGACAGGGGGTTTCGAGCAGTACTTC. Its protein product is CASSLAVTGGFEQYF.

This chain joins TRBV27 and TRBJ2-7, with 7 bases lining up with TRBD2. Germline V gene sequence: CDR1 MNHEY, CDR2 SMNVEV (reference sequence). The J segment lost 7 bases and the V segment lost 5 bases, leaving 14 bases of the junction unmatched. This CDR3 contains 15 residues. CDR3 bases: TGTGCCAGCAGTCTTGGGGGAGGGCCCCGCCGGGAGCAGTACTTC. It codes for CASSLGGGPRREQYF.

Written as DNA, the CDR3 is TGTGCCAGCAGCCATCCCCAGGGCTTTCGCACTGAAGCTTTCTTT. This gives the protein CASSHPQGFRTEAFF. The genes are TRBV4-2 and TRBJ1-1, with D possibly being TRBD1 (5 bases). Germline V gene lookup returns CDR1 LGHNA and CDR2 YNFKEQ. The CDR3 is 15 amino acids. V was pared by 3 bases and J by 4 bases, with 15 bases between.

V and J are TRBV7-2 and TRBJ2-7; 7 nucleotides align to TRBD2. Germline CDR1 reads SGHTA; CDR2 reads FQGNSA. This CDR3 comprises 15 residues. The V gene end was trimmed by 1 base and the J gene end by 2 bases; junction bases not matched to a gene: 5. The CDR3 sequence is CASSLGPSGAYEQYF. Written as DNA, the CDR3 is TGTGCCAGCAGCTTAGGCCCTAGCGGAGCCTACGAGCAGTACTTC.

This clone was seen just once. CDR3 loop: CASSPRRNQETQYF. The CDR3 nucleotides read TGTGCCAGCAGCCCGAGGCGGAACCAAGAGACCCAGTACTTC. This chain joins TRBV7-6 and TRBJ2-5, with D hard to call. The CDR3 is 14 residues long. CDR1 is SGHVS and CDR2 is FNYEAQ in the germline V gene. Trimming removed 5 bases from V and 0 bases from J, with 10 bases in between. The full variable domain, completed using reference TRBV7-6 and TRBJ2-5, is GAGVSQSPRYKVTKRGQDVALRCDPISGHVSLYWYRQALGQGPEFLTYFNYEAQQDKSGLPNDRFSAERPEGSISTLTIQRTEQRDSAMYRCASSPRRNQETQYFGPGTRLLVL.

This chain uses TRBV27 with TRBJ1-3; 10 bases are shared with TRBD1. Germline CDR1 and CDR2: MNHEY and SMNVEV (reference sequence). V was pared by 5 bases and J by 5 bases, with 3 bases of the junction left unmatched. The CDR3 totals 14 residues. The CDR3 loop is CASSPGQGRNTIYF. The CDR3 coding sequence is TGTGCCAGCAGTCCGGGACAGGGGCGAAACACCATATATTTT.

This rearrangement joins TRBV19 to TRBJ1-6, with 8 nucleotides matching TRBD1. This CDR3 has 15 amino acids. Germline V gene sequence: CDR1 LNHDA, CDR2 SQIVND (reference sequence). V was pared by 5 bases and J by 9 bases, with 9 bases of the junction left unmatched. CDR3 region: CASSFDRDRISPLHF. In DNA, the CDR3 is TGTGCCAGTAGTTTTGACCGGGACAGGATTTCACCCCTCCACTTT.

This CDR3 reads CASSRLAGNTGELFF. CDR3 bases: TGTGCCAGCAGCAGACTAGCGGGAAACACCGGGGAGCTGTTTTTT. The rearrangement joins TRBV6-6 to TRBJ2-2; 11 nucleotides line up with TRBD2. Looked up from germline, CDR1 is MNHNY and CDR2 is SVGAGI (reference sequence). The CDR3 totals 15 residues. Unmatched junction bases numbered 2, after V lost 6 bases and J lost 2 bases.

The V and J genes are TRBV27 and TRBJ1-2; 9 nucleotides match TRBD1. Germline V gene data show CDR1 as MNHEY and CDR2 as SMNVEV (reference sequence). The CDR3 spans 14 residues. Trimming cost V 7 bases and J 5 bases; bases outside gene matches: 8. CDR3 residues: CASKTRDRVYGYTF. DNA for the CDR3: TGTGCCAGCAAAACACGGGACAGGGTTTATGGCTACACCTTC.

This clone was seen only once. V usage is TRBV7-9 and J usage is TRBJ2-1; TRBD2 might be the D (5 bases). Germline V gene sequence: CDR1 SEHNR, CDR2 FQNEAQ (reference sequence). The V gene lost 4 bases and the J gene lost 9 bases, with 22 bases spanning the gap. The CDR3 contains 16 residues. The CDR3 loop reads CASSYRTPDSGGEQFF. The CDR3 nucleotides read TGTGCCAGCAGCTACCGAACACCCGACTCCGGAGGTGAGCAGTTCTTC.

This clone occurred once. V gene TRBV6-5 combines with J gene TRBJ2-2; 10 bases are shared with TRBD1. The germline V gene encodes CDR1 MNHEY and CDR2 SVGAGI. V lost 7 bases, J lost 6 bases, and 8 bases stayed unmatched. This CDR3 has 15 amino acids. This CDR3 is CASTRQGAIPGELFF. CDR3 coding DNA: TGTGCCAGCACAAGACAGGGGGCTATCCCCGGGGAGCTGTTTTTT.

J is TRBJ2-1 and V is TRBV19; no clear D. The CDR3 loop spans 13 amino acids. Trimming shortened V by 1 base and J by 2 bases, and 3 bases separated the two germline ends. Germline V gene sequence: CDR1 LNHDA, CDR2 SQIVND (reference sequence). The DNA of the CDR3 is TGTGCCAGTAGTATAGTCACCTACAATGAGCAGTTCTTC. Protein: CASSIVTYNEQFF.

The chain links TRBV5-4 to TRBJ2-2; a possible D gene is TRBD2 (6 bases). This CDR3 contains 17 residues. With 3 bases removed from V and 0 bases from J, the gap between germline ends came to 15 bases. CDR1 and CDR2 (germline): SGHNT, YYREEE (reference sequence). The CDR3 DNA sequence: TGTGCCAGCAGCTCAAGGGCGGGACGTCCGAACACCGGGGAGCTGTTTTTT. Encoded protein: CASSSRAGRPNTGELFF.

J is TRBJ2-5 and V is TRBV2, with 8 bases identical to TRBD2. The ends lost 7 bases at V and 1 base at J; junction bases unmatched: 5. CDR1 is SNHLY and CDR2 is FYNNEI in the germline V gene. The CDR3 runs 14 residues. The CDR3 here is CASKGGRPQETQYF. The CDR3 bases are TGTGCCAGCAAAGGCGGGAGGCCCCAAGAGACCCAGTACTTC.

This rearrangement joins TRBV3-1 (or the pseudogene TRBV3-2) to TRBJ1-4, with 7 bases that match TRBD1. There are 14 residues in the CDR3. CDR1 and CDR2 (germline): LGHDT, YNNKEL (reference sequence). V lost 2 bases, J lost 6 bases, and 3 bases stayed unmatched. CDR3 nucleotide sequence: TGTGCCAGCAGCCAACGACAGGGATATGAAAAACTGTTTTTT. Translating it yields CASSQRQGYEKLFF.

For the CDR3, the DNA is TGTGCCAGCAGCCAAACAGGGTACCAGCCCCAGCATTTT. This sequence encodes CASSQTGYQPQHF. The rearrangement links TRBV3-1 (or the pseudogene TRBV3-2) to TRBJ1-5, with D possibly TRBD1 on 6 matching bases. CDR3 length: 13 amino acids. V dropped 2 bases and J dropped 7 bases, with 9 bases sitting between them. Germline lookup yields CDR1 LGHDT and CDR2 YNNKEL (reference sequence).

The CDR3 sequence is CASTEIGGEQFF. The CDR3 DNA reads TGTGCCAGCACCGAAATCGGAGGTGAGCAGTTCTTC. The V and J genes are TRBV28 and TRBJ2-1; possibly TRBD2 for D (5 bases). Germline V gives CDR1 MDHEN, CDR2 SYDVKM. Deletions cut 7 bases from V and 9 bases from J, with 13 bases between. The CDR3 loop spans 12 amino acids.

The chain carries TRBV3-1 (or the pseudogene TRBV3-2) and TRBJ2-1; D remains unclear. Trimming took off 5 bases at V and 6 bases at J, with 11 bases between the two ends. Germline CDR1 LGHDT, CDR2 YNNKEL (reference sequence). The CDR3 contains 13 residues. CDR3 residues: CASSTTYPNEQFF. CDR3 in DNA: TGTGCCAGCAGCACAACGTACCCCAATGAGCAGTTCTTC.